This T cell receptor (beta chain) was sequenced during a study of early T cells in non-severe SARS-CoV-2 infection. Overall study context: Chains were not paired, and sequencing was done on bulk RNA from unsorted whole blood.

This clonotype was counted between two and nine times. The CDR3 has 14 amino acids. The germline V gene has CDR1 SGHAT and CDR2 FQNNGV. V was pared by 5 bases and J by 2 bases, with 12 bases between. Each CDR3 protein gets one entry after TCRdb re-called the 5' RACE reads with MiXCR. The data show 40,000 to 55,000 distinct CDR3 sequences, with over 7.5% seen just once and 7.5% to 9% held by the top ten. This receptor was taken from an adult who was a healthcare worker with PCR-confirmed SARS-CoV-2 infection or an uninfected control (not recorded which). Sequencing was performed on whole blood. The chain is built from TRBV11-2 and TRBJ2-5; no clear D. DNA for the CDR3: TGTGCCAGCAGCCGACCCCGGCGACAAGAGACCCAGTACTTC. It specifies CASSRPRRQETQYF.